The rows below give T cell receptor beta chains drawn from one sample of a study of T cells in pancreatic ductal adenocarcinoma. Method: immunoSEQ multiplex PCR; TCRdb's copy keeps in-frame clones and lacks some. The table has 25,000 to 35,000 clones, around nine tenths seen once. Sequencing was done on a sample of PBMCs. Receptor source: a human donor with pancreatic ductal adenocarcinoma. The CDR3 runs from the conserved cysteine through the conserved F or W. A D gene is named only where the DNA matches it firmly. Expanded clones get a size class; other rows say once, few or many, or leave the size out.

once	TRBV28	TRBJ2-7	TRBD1	CASSLFWVGTGFSYEQYF	TGTGCCAGCAGTTTATTCTGGGTGGGGACAGGGTTCTCCTACGAGCAGTACTTC
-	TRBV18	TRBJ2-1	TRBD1	CASSPSGGVNEQFF	TGTGCCAGCTCACCATCAGGGGGCGTGAATGAGCAGTTCTTC
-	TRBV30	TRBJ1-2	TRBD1	CAWSQDRVSRYGYTF	TGTGCCTGGAGTCAGGACAGGGTTTCGAGATACGGCTACACCTTC
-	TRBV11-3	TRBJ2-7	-	CARRLYEQYF	TGTGCCAGGCGACTTTACGAGCAGTACTTC
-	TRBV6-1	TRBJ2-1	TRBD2	CASRGLAGVNEQFF	TGTGCCAGCAGGGGACTAGCGGGAGTCAATGAGCAGTTCTTC
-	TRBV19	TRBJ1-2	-	CASSIMPRNYGYTF	TGTGCCAGTAGTATAATGCCCAGGAACTATGGCTACACCTTC
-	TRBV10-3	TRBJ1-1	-	CAISEVGPRTEAFF	TGTGCCATCAGTGAGGTGGGCCCTCGTACTGAAGCTTTCTTT
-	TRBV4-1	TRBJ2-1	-	CASGGGRNEQFF	TGCGCCAGCGGGGGGGGCCGGAATGAGCAGTTCTTC
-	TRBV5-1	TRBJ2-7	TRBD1	CASSSRTGGAEQYF	TGCGCCAGCAGCTCAAGGACAGGGGGCGCCGAGCAGTACTTC
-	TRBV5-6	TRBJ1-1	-	CASSLAGGNTEAFF	TGTGCCAGCAGCTTGGCGGGAGGGAACACTGAAGCTTTCTTT
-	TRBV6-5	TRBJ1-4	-	CASRSTSRRVEKLFF	TGTGCCAGCAGGAGCACAAGTCGAAGGGTTGAAAAACTGTTTTTT
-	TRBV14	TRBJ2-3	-	CASSQVQNSPTDTQYF	TGTGCCAGCAGCCAAGTTCAGAACAGTCCCACAGATACGCAGTATTTT
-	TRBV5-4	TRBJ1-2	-	CASSLASRGDPYGYTF	TGTGCCAGCAGCTTGGCAAGCAGGGGAGACCCCTATGGCTACACCTTC
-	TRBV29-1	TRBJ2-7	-	CSGLDGTQFGEQYF	TGCAGCGGCCTGGATGGGACGCAGTTCGGTGAGCAGTACTTC
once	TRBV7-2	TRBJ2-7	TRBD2	CASSLAGAGGEQYF	TGTGCCAGCAGCTTAGCGGGGGCGGGAGGGGAGCAGTACTTC
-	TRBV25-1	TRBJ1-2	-	CASTTIGGSGYTF	TGTGCCAGCACCACCATCGGGGGCAGTGGCTACACCTTC
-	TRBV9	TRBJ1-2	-	CASSEQDLNYGYTF	TGTGCCAGCAGCGAACAGGACCTTAACTATGGCTACACCTTC
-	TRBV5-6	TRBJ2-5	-	CASSLRIYQETQYF	TGTGCCAGCAGCCTTCGGATATACCAAGAGACCCAGTACTTC
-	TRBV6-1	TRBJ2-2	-	CASSVLVPGELFF	TGTGCCAGCAGCGTACTAGTTCCCGGGGAGCTGTTTTTT
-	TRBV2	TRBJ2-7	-	CAIPTGGRRSEQYF	TGTGCCATCCCCACCGGGGGACGTCGCTCCGAGCAGTACTTC
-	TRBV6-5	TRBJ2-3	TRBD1	CASRTDRVPTDTQYF	TGTGCCAGCAGGACCGACAGGGTGCCCACAGATACGCAGTATTTT
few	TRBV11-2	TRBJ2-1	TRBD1	CASSLMSGTGLGNEQFF	TGTGCCAGCAGCTTAATGTCAGGGACAGGGCTTGGGAATGAGCAGTTCTTC
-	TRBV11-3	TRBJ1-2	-	CASSLLGREDYGYTF	TGTGCCAGCAGCTTACTTGGCAGGGAGGACTATGGCTACACCTTC
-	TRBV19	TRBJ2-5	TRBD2	CASSPGLAGETQYF	TGTGCCAGTAGCCCCGGACTAGCGGGAGAGACCCAGTACTTC
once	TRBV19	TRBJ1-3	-	CASSRYSGNTIYF	TGTGCCAGTAGTAGGTACTCTGGAAACACCATATATTTT
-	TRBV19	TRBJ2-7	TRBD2	CASRQAGDEQYF	TGTGCCAGTAGACAAGCGGGAGACGAGCAGTACTTC